This T cell receptor beta chain appears in the sequencing data of a study of CD8+ T cells in alopecia areata. The overall study: Once tofacitinib had been taken for 6 to 18 months, 6 months off drug followed. Patients given treatment had severity scored by the percentage of scalp area affected. Findings of the study overall: Under tofacitinib, numerous expanded lesional clonotypes remained detectable in scalp and blood.

The germline V gene encodes CDR1 ENHRY and CDR2 SYGVKD. This CDR3 spans 17 amino acids. V gave up 0 bases and J gave up 2 bases; unmatched junction bases: 3. Specified treatment: oral pan-JAK inhibitor, 5-10 mg twice daily. Researchers gathered lesional scalp punch biopsies and peripheral blood from patients with alopecia areata. The table lists this clone with many counts. Its antigen is undetermined. Reverse transcribed after extraction, RNA yielded cDNA as the sequencing template. Assay used: immunoSEQ multiplex PCR; TCRdb lists only in-frame clones, some missing. The sample carries approximately 150,000 clones, approximately 59% recorded once.

The sequence was obtained from a human donor with alopecia areata. The sequencing used CD4+ T cells sorted from blood, collected between weeks 55 and 65, from a patient treated with tofacitinib. This chain links TRBV10-3 with TRBJ2-6; TRBD1 agrees at 8 bases. CDR3 protein: CAISESQGAAGANVLTF. In DNA form, the CDR3 reads TGTGCCATCAGTGAGTCGCAGGGGGCGGCTGGGGCCAACGTCCTGACTTTC.